This T cell receptor beta chain is from a study of patients and donors after allogeneic stem cell transplantation. CDR1 is SNHLY and CDR2 is FYNNEI in the germline V gene. CDR3 length: 12 residues. Trimming cost V 5 bases and J 6 bases, with 9 bases left between them. One entry per CDR3 protein results from TCRdb running MiXCR on the RT-PCR reads. Here the sample spans approximately 88,000 distinct CDR3 sequences, 5% being singletons. This receptor was taken from a human donor who was either an allogeneic HSCT recipient or a stem cell or donor lymphocyte infusion donor (not recorded which). It is not recorded whose cells these are; they may come from a transplant donor. Sequenced material: blood, either unsorted or a sorted T cell fraction (not recorded which). V is TRBV2 and J is TRBJ2-3, with unresolved D. CDR3 protein: CASSPLEDTQYF. In DNA, the CDR3 is TGTGCCAGCAGTCCCTTGGAGGATACGCAGTATTTT. The variable domain in full, with the rest retrieved from reference TRBV2 and TRBJ2-3, is EPEVTQTPSHQVTQMGQEVILRCVPISNHLYFYWYRQILGQKVEFLVSFYNNEISEKSEIFDDQFSVERPDGSNFTLKIRSTKLEDSAMYFCASSPLEDTQYFGPGTRLTVL.